This T cell receptor beta chain originates from a study of early T cells in non-severe SARS-CoV-2 infection. Study context: Whole-blood bulk RNA, unsorted, was sequenced, and chains were unpaired. Study-level results: VDJdb-based matching was biased toward anti-spike CD8 responses and missed private and CD4 specificities.

Each single cDNA molecule received a unique molecular identifier. TCRdb independently ran MiXCR on the 5' RACE reads; one entry per CDR3 protein. The top ten clones hold more than 1.5% of a sample with about 68,000 distinct CDR3 sequences, 12% of them seen once. With regard to this clonotype: Its antigen remains unknown.

The V gene lost 8 bases and the J gene lost 1 base, with 12 bases spanning the gap. This CDR3 spans 13 amino acids. The germline gives CDR1 SEHNR, CDR2 FQNEAQ (reference sequence). Sequencing used whole blood. The J gene is TRBJ2-7, the V gene TRBV7-9; D is ambiguous. This TCR derives from an adult who was a healthcare worker with PCR-confirmed SARS-CoV-2 infection or an uninfected control (not recorded which). The CDR3 region is CASAEWGSYEQYF. In DNA, the CDR3 is TGTGCCAGCGCGGAGTGGGGTTCCTACGAGCAGTACTTC.